The 5 T cell receptor beta chains in this list originate from one sample, sequenced in a study of CD8+CD57+ T cells in acquired aplastic anemia. TCR beta VDJ and CDR3 were profiled, and genomic DNA was the template. TCRdb used MiXCR to reprocess the reads, holding one entry per CDR3 protein. Of about 210,000 distinct CDR3 sequences listed, roughly 55% were seen once; the top ten hold 29%. Sequencing was carried out using sorted CD4+, CD8+, or CD8+CD57+ T cells (not recorded which) from PBMCs. The receptors come from a human donor in good health.

V gene TRBV20-1 combines with J gene TRBJ1-5; possible D gene TRBD1, 5 bases. The germline CDR1 and CDR2 sequences are DFQATT and SNEGSKA (reference sequence). V was trimmed by 3 bases and J by 6 bases, leaving 9 bases between them. The CDR3 consists of 12 residues. CDR3 in DNA: TGCAGTGCTAGCGTGGGGACTCAGCCCCAGCATTTT. It is translated as CSASVGTQPQHF.

J is TRBJ2-5 and V is TRBV7-9; the match to TRBD1 covers 7 bases. The CDR3 has 14 residues. After removal of 3 bases from V and 4 bases from J, the junction contained 5 bases not matched to a gene. Germline CDR1 SEHNR, CDR2 FQNEAQ (reference sequence). The CDR3 protein is CASSFTQGRETQYF. The CDR3 DNA is TGTGCCAGCAGCTTCACACAGGGGCGAGAGACCCAGTACTTC.

The chain links TRBV7-6 to TRBJ1-3; D unresolved. The CDR3 consists of 17 residues. Germline V lookup: CDR1 SGHVS, CDR2 FNYEAQ. V dropped 2 bases and J dropped 0 bases, with 14 bases sitting between them. CDR3 in amino acids: CASSLLSGLDSGNTIYF. The CDR3 nucleotides are TGTGCCAGCAGCTTACTCTCCGGGCTTGACTCTGGAAACACCATATATTTT.

The V and J genes are TRBV20-1 and TRBJ2-7, with 9 bases fitting TRBD1. With V trimmed by 6 bases and J by 3 bases, 15 bases remained unmatched. The germline V gene encodes CDR1 DFQATT and CDR2 SNEGSKA (reference sequence). The length of the CDR3 is 16 residues. The CDR3 is CSAPGGGGQGGYEQYF. The DNA for the CDR3 is TGCAGTGCCCCTGGGGGGGGGGGACAGGGTGGCTACGAGCAGTACTTC.

This clonotype showed up many times. This sequence joins TRBV15 and TRBJ1-4; a weak D match, TRBD1 (6 bases). The V gene lost 0 bases and the J gene lost 11 bases, with 19 bases spanning the gap. CDR1 is LNHNV and CDR2 is YYDKDF in the germline V gene (reference sequence). The CDR3 runs 16 residues. CDR3 DNA sequence: TGTGCCACCAGCAGAGATATGGACAGTGGTGCCAGGAAACTGTTTTTT. Protein sequence: CATSRDMDSGARKLFF.